The 32 T cell receptor beta chains presented below share a single source sample, sequenced in a study of T cell repertoires and Cas9 in healthy adults (dated by TCRdb to the late 2010s). To prepare the library, the immunoSEQ multiplex PCR assay was applied. This immuneACCESS table, as held by TCRdb, lists in-frame sequences with V and J called but not all clones. Of the missing ones, under half trace to an unresolved V gene in checked studies; the others have no known cause. The sample includes 20,000 to 25,000 clones, with just under 95% observed a single time. The top ten hold roughly 0.78% of the sample. Sequencing was carried out using CD4+ effector T cells (CD127+, CD25-, CD137-, CD154-) from PBMCs; culture status not recorded. Receptor source: a human donor in good health.

The genes are TRBV6-5 and TRBJ1-2; TRBD1 might be the D (5 bases). Trimming left V 5 bases short and J 7 bases short, with 17 bases between. The CDR3 consists of 14 residues. Germline CDR1 MNHEY, CDR2 SVGAGI. CDR3 sequence (DNA): TGTGCCAGCAGTGTGAACTTCCAGGGTGGTGGCTACACCTTC. It codes for CASSVNFQGGGYTF.

The CDR3 loop reads CASYDYSSYNEQFF. As DNA, the CDR3 is TGTGCCAGCTATGACTACAGCTCCTACAATGAGCAGTTCTTC. The chain carries TRBV7-2 and TRBJ2-1; D possibly corresponds to TRBD2 (5 bases). Trimming stripped 8 bases from V and 0 bases from J, with 11 bases between. The length of the CDR3 is 14 residues. Germline CDR1 SGHTA, CDR2 FQGNSA. The variable domain in full, completed from reference TRBV7-2 and TRBJ2-1, reads GAGVSQSPSNKVTEKGKDVELRCDPISGHTALYWYRQSLGQGLEFLIYFQGNSAPDKSGLPSDRFSAERTGGSVSTLTIQRTQQEDSAVYLCASYDYSSYNEQFFGPGTRLTVL.

The V gene is TRBV6-1, the J gene TRBJ2-7; a weak D match, TRBD2 (6 bases). Per germline, CDR1 MNHNS and CDR2 SASEGT. Trimming shortened V by 6 bases and J by 5 bases, and 20 bases separated the two germline ends. This CDR3 has 15 amino acids. The CDR3 DNA sequence: TGTGCCAGCAGCCCGGGTTTAGGAGGGTTCGACGAGCAGTACGTC. Its protein is CASSPGLGGFDEQYV.

The V and J genes are TRBV18 and TRBJ2-5, with 7 positions matching TRBD1. V shed 3 bases, J shed 2 bases, and the junction held 9 bases outside the gene matches. This CDR3 region has 16 residues. In germline, CDR1 is KGHSH, CDR2 LQKENI. The CDR3 DNA reads TGTGCCAGCTCACCGAAGGGGGCCTCGGCACAAGAGACCCAGTACTTC. This encodes CASSPKGASAQETQYF.

This clone was found a few times. V gene TRBV29-1 combines with J gene TRBJ2-6, with D unclear. The CDR3 length is 16 residues. Trimming removed 7 bases from V and 0 bases from J, with 16 bases in between. CDR1 SQVTM and CDR2 ANQGSEA come from the germline V gene. The CDR3 bases are TGCAGCGCGTTAAAGCCGGCGCCCTCTGGGGCCAACGTCCTGACTTTC. This sequence encodes CSALKPAPSGANVLTF.

This sequence joins TRBV4-3 and TRBJ2-3, with D possibly being TRBD2 (5 bases). There are 17 residues in the CDR3. CDR1 and CDR2 from the germline V gene are LGHNA and YSLEER. The germline V and J ends were trimmed by 0 bases and 1 base, with 14 bases remaining between them. CDR3 loop: CASSQDPAGGRTDTQYF. The CDR3 nucleotides read TGCGCCAGCAGCCAAGATCCCGCAGGCGGGCGCACAGATACGCAGTATTTT.

The chain is built from TRBV6-1 and TRBJ1-1; maybe TRBD1 (6 bases). Trimming removed 4 bases at V and 11 bases at J, with 14 bases between. The CDR3 totals 12 residues. Germline V gene data show CDR1 as MNHNS and CDR2 as SASEGT. CDR3 DNA sequence: TGTGCCAGCAGTGGACAACAAGGGGGGGCTTTCTTT. Translating gives CASSGQQGGAFF.

The rearrangement links TRBV7-3 to TRBJ2-1, with D perhaps TRBD1 (6 bases). The germline gives CDR1 SGHTA, CDR2 FQGTGA. The V end was cut by 5 bases, the J end by 4 bases, with 15 bases between. The CDR3 totals 15 residues. For the CDR3, the DNA is TGTGCCAGCAGCCCACTCGACAGGCCGTACAATGAGCAGTTCTTC. Translated, it gives CASSPLDRPYNEQFF. The whole variable domain, filled in from reference TRBV7-3 and TRBJ2-1, reads GAGVSQTPSNKVTEKGKYVELRCDPISGHTALYWYRQSLGQGPEFLIYFQGTGAADDSGLPNDRFFAVRPEGSVSTLKIQRTERGDSAVYLCASSPLDRPYNEQFFGPGTRLTVL.

The gene calls are TRBV4-2 and TRBJ1-2; no reliable D call. Germline assignment: CDR1 LGHNA and CDR2 YNFKEQ. V was trimmed by 6 bases and J by 2 bases, leaving 13 bases between them. This CDR3 region has 14 residues. CDR3 protein: CASSTRLDNYGYTF. As DNA, the CDR3 is TGTGCCAGCAGTACCCGGTTGGACAACTATGGCTACACCTTC.

The chain combines TRBV2 with TRBJ1-5; possible D gene TRBD1, 5 bases. Per the germline V gene, CDR1 is SNHLY and CDR2 is FYNNEI. This CDR3 region has 15 residues. Trimming removed 1 base at V and 0 bases at J, with 7 bases between. The CDR3 here is CASSEGQYSNQPQHF. The CDR3 DNA is TGTGCCAGCAGTGAAGGACAGTATAGCAATCAGCCCCAGCATTTT.

This chain connects TRBV21-1 to TRBJ1-2. TRBV21-1 counts as a pseudogene. This CDR3 is 14 amino acids long. For the CDR3, the DNA is TGTGCCAGCACCCCGAGGGAGGGCTTCGGGGGCTACACCTTC. This gives the protein CASTPREGFGGYTF.

V and J are TRBV10-3 and TRBJ1-5; D is perhaps TRBD1 (5 bases). The CDR3 runs to 14 residues. The V and J ends lost 11 bases and 4 bases respectively, with 18 bases between them. From germline, CDR1 is ENHRY and CDR2 SYGVKD. CDR3 residues: CAGGGEDLNQPQHF. For the CDR3, the DNA is TGTGCCGGCGGGGGGGAGGACCTAAATCAGCCCCAGCATTTT.

This clone is a singleton in its sample. V usage is TRBV10-3 and J usage is TRBJ1-2; 9 nucleotides agree with TRBD1. V lost 0 bases to trimming and J lost 2 bases; unmatched junction nucleotides: 7. The CDR3 has 17 residues. Germline V gene lookup returns CDR1 ENHRY and CDR2 SYGVKD. CDR3 in DNA: TGTGCCATCAGTGAGTCGATACGAGACAGGGGGAACTATGGCTACACCTTC. Protein sequence: CAISESIRDRGNYGYTF.

This clone appeared a few times. This chain uses TRBV7-9 with TRBJ1-5; the match to TRBD1 covers 7 bases. J gave up 2 bases and V 4 bases, and 8 bases lay outside the gene matches. CDR1 and CDR2 from the germline V gene are SEHNR and FQNEAQ (reference sequence). This CDR3 contains 16 residues. In nucleotides, the CDR3 is TGTGCCAGCAGCTCTACAGGGGCCTCGGGCAATCAGCCCCAGCATTTT. This translates into CASSSTGASGNQPQHF.

This clone was recorded once. The chain carries TRBV7-8 and TRBJ2-1; perhaps D is TRBD1 or TRBD2 (6 bases each). V dropped 5 bases and J dropped 0 bases, with 20 bases sitting between them. Germline CDR1 is SGHVS and CDR2 is FQNEAQ. This CDR3 region has 18 residues. Here the CDR3 reads CASSPRGAGHSSYNEQFF. The CDR3 DNA is TGTGCCAGCAGCCCTAGAGGGGCGGGACATAGCTCCTACAATGAGCAGTTCTTC.

The chain couples TRBV25-1 to TRBJ2-2; 7 bases align to TRBD2. CDR3 length equals 15 residues. Germline V lookup: CDR1 MGHDK, CDR2 SYGVNS. The V gene end was trimmed by 4 bases and the J gene end by 0 bases; junction bases not matched to a gene: 2. The DNA for the CDR3 is TGTGCCAGCAGTGGTGGGGGGGCGAACACCGGGGAGCTGTTTTTT. Translating it yields CASSGGGANTGELFF.

The rearrangement uses TRBV5-1 and TRBJ1-5; 9 nucleotides agree with TRBD1. The germline V gene encodes CDR1 SGHRS and CDR2 YFSETQ. The CDR3 extends over 18 amino acids. V shed 4 bases and J 6 bases; nucleotides not matched to a gene: 17. CDR3 loop: CASSPGPGQGAWSQPQHF. The CDR3 DNA follows: TGCGCCAGCAGCCCGGGGCCGGGACAGGGCGCTTGGAGTCAGCCCCAGCATTTT.

The chain employs TRBV25-1 and TRBJ2-1, with D maybe TRBD2 (6 bases). CDR1 is MGHDK and CDR2 is SYGVNS in the germline V gene. Trimming stripped 8 bases from V and 1 base from J, with 15 bases between. This CDR3 has 15 residues. CDR3 protein: CASGAAGRSYNEQFF. Written as DNA, the CDR3 is TGTGCCAGCGGCGCAGCGGGTAGATCCTACAATGAGCAGTTCTTC. Together with reference TRBV25-1 and TRBJ2-1, the CDR3 gives the full variable domain: EADIYQTPRYLVIGTGKKITLECSQTMGHDKMYWYQQDPGMELHLIHYSYGVNSTEKGDLSSESTVSRIRTEHFPLTLESARPSHTSQYLCASGAAGRSYNEQFFGPGTRLTVL.

This sequence joins TRBV19 and TRBJ1-5; D not certain. CDR3 length: 13 amino acids. The V gene's germline CDR1 is LNHDA and CDR2 SQIVND (reference sequence). Trimming shortened V by 3 bases and J by 4 bases, and 7 bases separated the two germline ends. For the CDR3, the DNA is TGTGCCAGTAGTATTTCAGAAAATCAGCCCCAGCATTTT. Its translation is CASSISENQPQHF.

The chain recombines TRBV12-5 with TRBJ1-5; D unclear. Trimming left V 2 bases short and J 6 bases short, with 5 bases between. This CDR3 is built from 12 residues. Germline assignment: CDR1 LGHNT and CDR2 FRNRAP. CDR3: CASGLRIQPQHF. The DNA of the CDR3 is TGTGCTAGTGGTTTGCGGATTCAGCCCCAGCATTTT.

This clone has a single count. The chain carries TRBV10-3 and TRBJ1-2; D is perhaps TRBD1 (5 bases). The CDR3 is 12 residues long. V shed 6 bases and J shed 6 bases, with 11 bases lying between them. The germline gives CDR1 ENHRY, CDR2 SYGVKD. The CDR3 DNA follows: TGTGCCATCAGCCAGGGTTCGGATGGCTACACCTTC. This gives the protein CAISQGSDGYTF.

This chain uses TRBV6-1 with TRBJ1-2; possible D gene TRBD1, 6 bases. CDR1 MNHNS and CDR2 SASEGT come from the germline V gene. CDR3 size: 13 residues. With 1 base removed from V and 12 bases from J, the gap between germline ends came to 15 bases. The CDR3 DNA reads TGTGCCAGCAGTGAAGAATACCGGGACAAGGACACCTTC. Its protein product is CASSEEYRDKDTF.

The chain is built from TRBV6-5 and TRBJ1-4; the D is unclear. Germline V gives CDR1 MNHEY, CDR2 SVGAGI. V was cut by 2 bases and J by 2 bases, with 6 bases left in between. This CDR3 region has 14 residues. CDR3 nucleotides: TGTGCCAGCAGTTACAGACGGACTAATGAAAAACTGTTTTTT. Protein: CASSYRRTNEKLFF.

CDR3 sequence (DNA): TGCAGCGCCTTTTCCGGGACAGGGGACTCCTATGGCTACACCTTC. This translates into CSAFSGTGDSYGYTF. The gene calls are TRBV29-1 and TRBJ1-2; TRBD1 agrees at 10 bases. From germline, CDR1 is SQVTM and CDR2 ANQGSEA. V was clipped by 7 bases and J by 4 bases; unmatched bases: 12. The length of the CDR3 is 15 residues. Filled out from reference TRBV29-1 and TRBJ1-2, the complete variable domain reads SAVISQKPSRDICQRGTSLTIQCQVDSQVTMMFWYRQQPGQSLTLIATANQGSEATYESGFVIDKFPISRPNLTFSTLTVSNMSPEDSSIYLCSAFSGTGDSYGYTFGSGTRLTVV.

The rearrangement uses TRBV4-2 and TRBJ2-4, with TRBD2 matching 12 bases. Germline CDR1 and CDR2: LGHNA and YNFKEQ. The CDR3 loop spans 19 amino acids. Losses at the gene ends were 4 bases for V and 0 bases for J; bases not matched to a gene: 10. CDR3 in DNA: TGTGCCAGCAGCCCCGAAGGGCTAGCGGGAGGGCTAGCCAAAAACATTCAGTACTTC. Translation: CASSPEGLAGGLAKNIQYF.

This chain connects TRBV2 to TRBJ1-2; 12 bases agree with TRBD1. The V segment lost 6 bases and the J segment 7 bases; nucleotides outside the gene matches: 9. This CDR3 spans 15 amino acids. Germline V gene lookup returns CDR1 SNHLY and CDR2 FYNNEI. The CDR3 bases are TGTGCCAGCAGCCCCGCCCGGGACAGGGGGCCTGGCTACACCTTC. As protein: CASSPARDRGPGYTF.

The V call is TRBV18, the J call TRBJ2-5; D might be TRBD1 (6 bases). Trimming left V 0 bases short and J 3 bases short, with 8 bases between. CDR3 size: 14 residues. CDR1 and CDR2 from the germline V gene are KGHSH and LQKENI. CDR3 sequence (DNA): TGTGCCAGCTCACCACCGAAGGGGGAAGAGACCCAGTACTTC. This encodes CASSPPKGEETQYF.

V is TRBV11-2 and J is TRBJ1-4; a possible D gene is TRBD1 (5 bases). The CDR3 is 14 residues long. The germline V gene encodes CDR1 SGHAT and CDR2 FQNNGV. V shed 6 bases and J shed 6 bases, with 14 bases lying between them. CDR3 loop: CASRPRAGDEKLFF. Here the CDR3 DNA reads TGTGCCAGCAGACCCAGGGCGGGGGATGAAAAACTGTTTTTT.

V is TRBV4-3 and J is TRBJ1-5; no clear D gene. V was clipped by 3 bases and J by 3 bases, with 12 bases between them. This CDR3 comprises 15 residues. From germline, CDR1 is LGHNA and CDR2 YSLEER. CDR3 protein: CASSQFPRDNQPQHF. In DNA form, the CDR3 reads TGCGCCAGCAGCCAGTTTCCGCGGGACAATCAGCCCCAGCATTTT.

The rearrangement joins TRBV7-3 to TRBJ2-1; 7 nucleotides line up with TRBD2. The CDR3 runs 14 residues. The germline V gene encodes CDR1 SGHTA and CDR2 FQGTGA. The J segment lost 15 bases and the V segment lost 2 bases, leaving 13 bases of the junction unmatched. Here the CDR3 DNA reads TGTGCCAGCAGCTTAGGAGGGGAGGGCACGAAGGGGTTCTTC. Residues: CASSLGGEGTKGFF.

The V gene is TRBV7-2, the J gene TRBJ1-2, with no clear D. Trimming removed 1 base from V and 4 bases from J, with 16 bases in between. Germline lookup yields CDR1 SGHTA and CDR2 FQGNSA. The CDR3 is 16 residues long. The CDR3 sequence: CASSLDWGPPFYGYTF. DNA of the CDR3: TGTGCCAGCAGCTTAGATTGGGGTCCCCCCTTCTATGGCTACACCTTC.

This chain links TRBV27 with TRBJ1-6; D is uncertain. CDR3 length equals 13 residues. Deletions cut 7 bases from V and 9 bases from J, with 13 bases between. Per the germline V gene, CDR1 is MNHEY and CDR2 is SMNVEV (reference sequence). CDR3 region: CASTPTGGSPLHF. For the CDR3, the DNA is TGTGCCAGCACCCCAACGGGAGGTTCACCCCTCCACTTT.